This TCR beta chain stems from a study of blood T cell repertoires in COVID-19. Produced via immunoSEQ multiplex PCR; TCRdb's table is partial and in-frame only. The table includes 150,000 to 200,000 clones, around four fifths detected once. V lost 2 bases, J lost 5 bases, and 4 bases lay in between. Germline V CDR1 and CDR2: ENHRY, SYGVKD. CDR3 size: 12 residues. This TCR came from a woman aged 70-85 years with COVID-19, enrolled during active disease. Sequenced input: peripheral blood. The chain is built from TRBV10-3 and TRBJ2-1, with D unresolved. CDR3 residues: CAISENNNEQFF. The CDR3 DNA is TGTGCCATCAGTGAGAACAACAATGAGCAGTTCTTC.